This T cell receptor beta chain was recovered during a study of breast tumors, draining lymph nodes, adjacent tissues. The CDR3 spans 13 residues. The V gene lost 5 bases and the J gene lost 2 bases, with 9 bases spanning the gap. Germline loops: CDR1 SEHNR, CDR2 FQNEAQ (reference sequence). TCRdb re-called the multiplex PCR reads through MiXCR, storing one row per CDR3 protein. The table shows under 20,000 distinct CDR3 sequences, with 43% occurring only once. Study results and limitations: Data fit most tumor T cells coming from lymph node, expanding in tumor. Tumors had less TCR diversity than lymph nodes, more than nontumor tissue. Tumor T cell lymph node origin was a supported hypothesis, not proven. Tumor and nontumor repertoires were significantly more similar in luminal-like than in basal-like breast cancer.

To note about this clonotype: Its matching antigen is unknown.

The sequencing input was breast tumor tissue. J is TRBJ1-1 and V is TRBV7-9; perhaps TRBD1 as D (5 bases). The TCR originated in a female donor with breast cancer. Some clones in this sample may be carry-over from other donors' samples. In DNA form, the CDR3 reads TGTGCCAGCAGCCCAGGACACAACACTGAAGCTTTCTTT. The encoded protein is CASSPGHNTEAFF.